This TCR beta chain was captured in a study of a mutant IDH1 vaccine in newly diagnosed glioma. Study-wide background: Standard pretreatment was either radiotherapy, temozolomide, or, for most, radiochemotherapy with temozolomide.

Time point noted: week 35, safety follow-up. What each vaccine dose contained was 300 ug of mutant IDH1 20-mer peptide, accompanied by topical imiquimod. Details on this clone: The antigen remains unidentified.

Deletions cut 5 bases from V and 6 bases from J, with 14 bases between. The germline V gene has CDR1 SEHNR and CDR2 FQNEAQ (reference sequence). The CDR3 has 14 residues. Assay: immunoSEQ multiplex PCR; the TCRdb copy retains only in-frame clones and omits some. The sample includes approximately 44,000 clones, roughly four fifths of them seen just once. The receptor comes from a middle-aged man with glioma. Specimen: PBMCs, collected from a glioma patient whose treatment included an IDH1 peptide vaccine. The rearrangement uses TRBV7-9 and TRBJ2-1; D is possibly TRBD1 (7 bases). This CDR3 reads CASSPGGKGNEQFF. Written as DNA, the CDR3 is TGTGCCAGCAGCCCAGGGGGGAAGGGCAATGAGCAGTTCTTC. The variable domain in full, with the rest retrieved from reference TRBV7-9 and TRBJ2-1, is DTGVSQNPRHKITKRGQNVTFRCDPISEHNRLYWYRQTLGQGPEFLTYFQNEAQLEKSRLLSDRFSAERPKGSFSTLEIQRTEQGDSAMYLCASSPGGKGNEQFFGPGTRLTVL.